This T cell receptor (beta chain) was identified in a study of cytomegalovirus exposure and HLA in healthy donors. General study points: Investigators reported approximately 170 TCR beta chains as tied to cytomegalovirus. Earlier analysis looked at TCR beta V segments, and most were productive about 87% or about 30% of the time.

The PCR contained 60 Vbeta and 13 Jbeta primers. The authors' processing: An analysis performed later counted roughly 80 million unique TCR beta chains (roughly 11 million of them shared). Generated by immunoSEQ multiplex PCR, the TCRdb table keeps only in-frame clones and is missing some. V and J calls and clone size are given by that table; D and trimming were obtained from the DNA. The sample shows some 130,000 clones, around four fifths of them seen only once. As concerns this clone: The target antigen is unknown.

Unrecorded immune exposures were likely, despite nominal health at sampling. Trimming took 0 bases from V and 10 from J, leaving 13 bases between them. CDR3 size: 15 residues. The germline V gene encodes CDR1 SGHAT and CDR2 FQNNGV. This TCR was sampled from a young man in good health. Sample: PBMCs. J is TRBJ1-6 and V is TRBV11-2; D is unclear. The CDR3 nucleotides read TGTGCCAGCAGCTTAGATTCCAGGTTGCGATCACCCCTCCACTTT. Its translation: CASSLDSRLRSPLHF.